This T cell receptor (beta chain) was identified in a study of OX40 agonist ivuxolimab in advanced cancers. The method was immunoSEQ multiplex PCR; TCRdb's version includes in-frame clones alone and lacks a portion of them. The table shows under 200,000 clones, with roughly 94% occurring only once. The V segment lost 10 bases and the J segment 7 bases; nucleotides outside the gene matches: 11. Per germline, CDR1 SNHLY and CDR2 FYNNEI. There are 14 residues in the CDR3. The sequencing used CD4+ or CD8+ T cells sorted from blood, collected in a trial of the OX40 agonist ivuxolimab. The chain employs TRBV2 and TRBJ2-3, with 10 bases that match TRBD2. The TCR sequence derives from an adult with an advanced solid tumor such as melanoma, head and neck, liver or kidney cancer. The CDR3: CATGGTSVMNTQYF. The CDR3 region has the DNA TGTGCCACCGGTGGGACTAGCGTCATGAATACGCAGTATTTT.